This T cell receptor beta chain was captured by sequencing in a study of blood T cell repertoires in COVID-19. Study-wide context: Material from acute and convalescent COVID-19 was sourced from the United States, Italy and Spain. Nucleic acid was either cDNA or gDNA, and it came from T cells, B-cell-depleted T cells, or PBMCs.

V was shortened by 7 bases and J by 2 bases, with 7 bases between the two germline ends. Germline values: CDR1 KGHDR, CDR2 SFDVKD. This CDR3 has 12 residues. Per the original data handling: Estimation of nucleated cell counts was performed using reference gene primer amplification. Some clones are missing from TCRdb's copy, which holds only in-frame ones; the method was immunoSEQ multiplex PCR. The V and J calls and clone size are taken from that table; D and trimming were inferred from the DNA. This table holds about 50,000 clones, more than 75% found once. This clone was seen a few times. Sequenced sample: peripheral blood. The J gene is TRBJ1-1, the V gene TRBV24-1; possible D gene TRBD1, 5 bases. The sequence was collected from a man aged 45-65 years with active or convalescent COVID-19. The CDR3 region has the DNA TGTGCCACCAGGCAGGGTAACACTGAAGCTTTCTTT. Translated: CATRQGNTEAFF.